This T cell receptor (beta chain) was retrieved from a study of blood T cell repertoires in COVID-19. Study at large: Sites in the United States, Italy and Spain provided acute and convalescent COVID-19 samples.

The CDR3 covers 14 residues. Between the trimmed V and J ends, which lost 2 bases and 4 bases, there was a span of 9 bases. Germline CDR1 reads MNHEY; CDR2 reads SVGAGI. Profiled with immunoSEQ multiplex PCR; TCRdb holds only in-frame clones, not every one. The sample lists about 120,000 clones, around 90% seen once, with 3.8% in the top ten. This receptor was taken from a woman aged 55 to 70 with COVID-19, enrolled during active disease. V and J are TRBV6-5 and TRBJ1-3, with D unresolved. Source material: peripheral blood. The CDR3 DNA follows: TGTGCCAGCAGTTACGCAGTATCGGGAAACACCATATATTTT. It yields the protein CASSYAVSGNTIYF.